This passage covers 2 T cell receptor beta chains from one sample sequenced in a study of early T cells in non-severe SARS-CoV-2 infection (dated by TCRdb to the early 2020s). The library was built by means of 5' RACE. Instrument on record: NextSeq 500. The raw public reads went through TCRdb reprocessing: fastp at Q25, MiXCR clone calling, in-frame beta chains kept. Here each entry gathers all rows of one CDR3 protein and keeps the most common genes and DNA. In all, the sample holds more than 65,000 distinct CDR3 sequences, and 9.5% to 15% of those were seen once. Roughly 1.2% of the sample is taken by the ten largest. The specimen sequenced was whole blood. All receptors derive from an adult who was a healthcare worker with PCR-confirmed SARS-CoV-2 infection or an uninfected control (not recorded which).

The rearrangement joins TRBV11-3 to TRBJ2-1; a possible D gene is TRBD1 (5 bases). The V gene's germline CDR1 is SGHNT and CDR2 YENEEA. Trimming took off 5 bases at V and 3 bases at J, with 8 bases between the two ends. This CDR3 spans 13 amino acids. CDR3 sequence reads: CASSLDIYNEQFF. In DNA form, the CDR3 reads TGTGCCAGCAGCCTGGACATCTACAATGAGCAGTTCTTC.

The gene calls are TRBV5-1 and TRBJ1-2; perhaps TRBD1 as D (5 bases). Trimming removed 0 bases from V and 0 bases from J, with 12 bases in between. Germline V CDR1 and CDR2: SGHRS, YFSETQ. This CDR3 is built from 16 residues. This CDR3 is CASSLGVDKSNYGYTF. CDR3 bases: TGCGCCAGCAGCTTGGGGGTGGACAAATCTAACTATGGCTACACCTTC.